The 20 T cell receptor beta chains below come from one sample, sequenced in a study of shared clonotypes between healthy human individuals. Using immunoSEQ multiplex PCR, the repertoire was profiled, and TCRdb retains in-frame clones only, with some absent. Of over 2,000,000 clones in the sample, 90% to 95% were seen once. Naive CD8 cells comprised CD45RO-negative, CCR7-positively selected cells, excluding terminally differentiated effector memory CD45RA+ cells. Input material: naive CD8+ T cells from PBMCs. The receptors derive from a man aged 18 to 35 in good health. Some clones in this sample may be carry-over from other donors' samples.

This chain connects TRBV7-8 to TRBJ1-1, with D hard to call. This CDR3 is 13 amino acids long. With 0 bases removed from V and 3 bases from J, the gap between germline ends came to 5 bases. CDR1 and CDR2 (germline): SGHVS, FQNEAQ. CDR3 bases: TGTGCCAGCAGCTTAGCGAAACACACTGAAGCTTTCTTT. Translated: CASSLAKHTEAFF. Full variable domain (rest looked up from reference TRBV7-8 and TRBJ1-1): GAGVSQSPRYKVAKRGQDVALRCDPISGHVSLFWYQQALGQGPEFLTYFQNEAQLDKSGLPSDRFFAERPEGSVSTLKIQRTQQEDSAVYLCASSLAKHTEAFFGQGTRLTVV.

The V call is TRBV28, the J call TRBJ1-1; TRBD1 matches 8 bases. The CDR3 sequence is 14 residues long. The V segment lost 6 bases and the J segment 5 bases; nucleotides outside the gene matches: 8. Germline assignment: CDR1 MDHEN and CDR2 SYDVKM. CDR3 DNA: TGTGCCAGCAGGCTCTGGGACAGGCGAACTGAAGCTTTCTTT. As protein: CASRLWDRRTEAFF.

The rearrangement uses TRBV27 and TRBJ2-3; D is possibly TRBD1 (6 bases). Trimming left V 5 bases short and J 0 bases short, with 15 bases between. This CDR3 comprises 16 residues. Germline lookup yields CDR1 MNHEY and CDR2 SMNVEV (reference sequence). The CDR3 DNA reads TGTGCCAGCAGTAGGGGGATCAGGGGAAGCACAGATACGCAGTATTTT. It translates to CASSRGIRGSTDTQYF.

The chain joins TRBV9 to TRBJ2-1; TRBD2 might be the D (7 bases). Trimming took 5 bases from V and 8 from J, leaving 20 bases between them. The germline V gene has CDR1 SGDLS and CDR2 YYNGEE. This CDR3 has 15 residues. CDR3 protein: CASSTGGGSGDEQFF. In nucleotides, the CDR3 is TGTGCCAGCAGTACCGGGGGCGGGAGTGGTGATGAGCAGTTCTTC.

V usage is TRBV4-3 and J usage is TRBJ2-7; D call uncertain. CDR1 is LGHNA and CDR2 is YSLEER in the germline V gene. The CDR3 length is 15 residues. V was shortened by 1 base and J by 0 bases, with 10 bases between the two germline ends. The CDR3, as DNA: TGCGCCAGCAGCCAAGTGTGGGCAGACTCCTACGAGCAGTACTTC. Protein sequence: CASSQVWADSYEQYF.

The chain uses TRBV5-1 and TRBJ2-7, with TRBD1 as a possible D gene (8 bases). The CDR3 totals 16 residues. CDR1 is SGHRS and CDR2 is YFSETQ in the germline V gene. Trimming took off 4 bases at V and 6 bases at J, with 23 bases between the two ends. DNA for the CDR3: TGCGCCAGCAGCCCTACGGGGGGTCAGGGGGCTGGCGAGCAGTACTTC. Protein sequence: CASSPTGGQGAGEQYF.

This chain uses TRBV27 with TRBJ2-6; maybe TRBD2 (5 bases). V dropped 0 bases and J dropped 0 bases, with 9 bases sitting between them. This CDR3 is 17 amino acids long. Germline-derived CDR1 and CDR2 are MNHEY and SMNVEV (reference sequence). The chain's CDR3 is CASSLSSGPSGANVLTF. CDR3 bases: TGTGCCAGCAGTTTATCGAGCGGACCCTCTGGGGCCAACGTCCTGACTTTC.

V usage is TRBV2 and J usage is TRBJ2-5, with a possible D match to TRBD2 (5 bases). Germline V gene sequence: CDR1 SNHLY, CDR2 FYNNEI. The CDR3 has 15 amino acids. Trimming pared 3 bases from V and 5 bases from J, leaving 16 bases between. For the CDR3, the DNA is TGTGCCAGCAGTGACCCGACTAAATATGAGGAGACCCAGTACTTC. Translation gives CASSDPTKYEETQYF.

Comments on this clone: Other DNA sequences in the same sample also yield this CDR3. The CDR3 loop reads CASSLGQALEQYF. In DNA, the CDR3 is TGTGCCAGCAGCTTAGGACAGGCCCTAGAGCAGTACTTC. The chain combines TRBV11-2 with TRBJ2-7, with TRBD1 as a possible D gene (6 bases). Trimming removed 1 base at V and 7 bases at J, with 11 bases between. The CDR3 contains 13 residues. From germline, CDR1 is SGHAT and CDR2 FQNNGV.

The chain carries TRBV6-5 and TRBJ2-5; 7 bases align to TRBD2. CDR3 length equals 16 residues. Per the germline V gene, CDR1 is MNHEY and CDR2 is SVGAGI. V shed 0 bases, J shed 5 bases, and the junction held 9 bases outside the gene matches. The CDR3 region has the DNA TGTGCCAGCAGTTACTCGGGGTGGGAGGGAGGCGAGACCCAGTACTTC. Translating it yields CASSYSGWEGGETQYF.

V and J are TRBV4-1 and TRBJ1-5; D is possibly TRBD1 (5 bases). The V end lost 4 bases, the J end lost 1 base, and 11 bases lay between the germline ends. The CDR3 loop spans 15 amino acids. Germline values: CDR1 MGHRA, CDR2 YSYEKL. The CDR3 sequence is CASSPRDLSNQPQHF. The CDR3 DNA is TGCGCCAGCAGCCCCCGGGACTTAAGCAATCAGCCCCAGCATTTT.

The gene calls are TRBV28 and TRBJ2-7; D not resolved. Trimming took 4 bases from V and 3 from J, leaving 13 bases between them. Per germline, CDR1 MDHEN and CDR2 SYDVKM. This CDR3 is 14 amino acids long. Here the CDR3 reads CASSSWAENYEQYF. The CDR3, as DNA: TGTGCCAGCAGTTCCTGGGCGGAAAACTACGAGCAGTACTTC.

This sequence joins TRBV7-9 and TRBJ2-1; TRBD2 is a possible D gene (5 bases). The CDR3 extends over 15 amino acids. Per the germline V gene, CDR1 is SEHNR and CDR2 is FQNEAQ (reference sequence). V was clipped by 0 bases and J by 8 bases, with 14 bases between them. The CDR3 region is CASSLARGLSDEQFF. The DNA for the CDR3 is TGTGCCAGCAGCTTAGCGCGAGGGCTGTCGGATGAGCAGTTCTTC. Variable domain in full (rest from reference TRBV7-9 and TRBJ2-1): DTGVSQNPRHKITKRGQNVTFRCDPISEHNRLYWYRQTLGQGPEFLTYFQNEAQLEKSRLLSDRFSAERPKGSFSTLEIQRTEQGDSAMYLCASSLARGLSDEQFFGPGTRLTVL.

V usage is TRBV14 and J usage is TRBJ2-1; D uncertain. Germline V gene data show CDR1 as SGHDN and CDR2 as FVKESK. The CDR3 loop spans 15 amino acids. V lost 1 base and J 6 bases, leaving 13 bases between the germline ends. The DNA for the CDR3 is TGTGCCAGCAGCCAAGCTAAGGCAGGCGGCAATGAGCAGTTCTTC. Its translation is CASSQAKAGGNEQFF.

The chain carries TRBV11-2 and TRBJ2-7, with TRBD2 matching 15 bases. The CDR3 has 14 amino acids. CDR1 and CDR2 (germline): SGHAT, FQNNGV. The V segment lost 5 bases and the J segment 6 bases; nucleotides outside the gene matches: 2. The CDR3 region is CASSQGLAGGEQYF. DNA of the CDR3: TGTGCCAGCAGCCAGGGACTAGCGGGAGGCGAGCAGTACTTC.

Comments on this clone: Since no conserved phenylalanine or tryptophan closes the CDR3, a read error is the likely cause. The limits of the CDR3 on the DNA are not certain, so only TCRdb's listed CDR3 is given. The chain joins TRBV7-9 to TRBJ2-7; the D segment call TRBD1 is taken from the table without a DNA check. With termini counted, the CDR3 has 12 amino acids. Germline V CDR1 and CDR2: SEHNR, FQNEAQ (reference sequence). The chain's CDR3 is CASSLDRGLLWL.

The rearrangement uses TRBV27 and TRBJ1-3; tentative D call: TRBD1 (5 bases). This CDR3 comprises 16 residues. Germline values: CDR1 MNHEY, CDR2 SMNVEV (reference sequence). The V gene lost 5 bases and the J gene lost 8 bases, with 22 bases spanning the gap. The CDR3 is CASSPTGPVMGDTIYF. The CDR3 nucleotides read TGTGCCAGCAGTCCAACGGGCCCCGTGATGGGGGACACCATATATTTT.

This chain links TRBV13 with TRBJ2-4; no definite D call. V was cut by 0 bases and J by 15 bases, with 9 bases left in between. CDR3 size: 11 residues. The germline V gene has CDR1 PRHDT and CDR2 FYEKMQ (reference sequence). For the CDR3, the DNA is TGTGCCAGCAGCTTAGGGGATTATCGGTACTTC. Protein: CASSLGDYRYF.

The chain couples TRBV7-9 to TRBJ1-4; maybe TRBD1 (5 bases). The CDR3 extends over 18 amino acids. Germline CDR1 is SEHNR and CDR2 is FQNEAQ (reference sequence). V was clipped by 1 base and J by 8 bases, with 23 bases between them. In DNA form, the CDR3 reads TGTGCCAGCAGCTTAGGACTTTACCGGGGGACCCCTGAGGAAAAACTGTTTTTT. Translated: CASSLGLYRGTPEEKLFF.

The table lists this clone with a count of one. The rearrangement uses TRBV14 and TRBJ2-1, with D possibly matching TRBD1 (5 bases). Trimming stripped 0 bases from V and 7 bases from J, with 22 bases between. The length of the CDR3 is 18 residues. The germline CDR1 and CDR2 sequences are SGHDN and FVKESK. The CDR3 spells CASSQDRRQGAPVNEQFF. Here the CDR3 DNA reads TGTGCCAGCAGCCAAGATCGGCGGCAGGGCGCCCCGGTGAATGAGCAGTTCTTC.